A single sample gave rise to the 22 T cell receptor beta chains below, sequenced in a study of tumor and adjacent non-tumor tissue in lung cancer. RNA was extracted from bulk tissue without any cell sorting. The library came from three nested PCR rounds adapted from ARM-PCR protocols. From the multiplex PCR reads, TCRdb called clonotypes with MiXCR, one entry per CDR3 protein. The data show roughly 200,000 distinct CDR3 sequences, over 55% seen once. What was sequenced was lung tumor tissue. The receptors were sampled from a man aged 55 to 70 with non-small cell lung cancer.

This clonotype was picked up one time. Being one base from a much bigger clone, this may be a read error. The chain links TRBV20-1 to TRBJ1-3; TRBD1 matches at 10 bases. Trimming cost V 5 bases and J 4 bases; bases outside gene matches: 8. The CDR3 runs 15 residues. CDR1 and CDR2 from the germline V gene are DFQATT and SNEGSKA (reference sequence). For the CDR3, the DNA is TGCAGTGCTTCACCCGGGACAGGGGAAGGAAACACCATATATTTT. It codes for CSASPGTGEGNTIYF.

A note on this clonotype: Germline and junction disagree at one end, which may indicate a read error. The chain uses TRBV11-3 and TRBJ2-5; D remains ambiguous. The CDR3 covers 17 residues. Germline CDR1 and CDR2: SGHNT and YENEEA. The CDR3 loop is CASSLDPGARMGKTKYF. CDR3 coding DNA: TGTGCCAGCAGCTTAGATCCTGGCGCGAGGATGGGAAAGACCAAGTACTTC.

The V gene is TRBV11-3, the J gene TRBJ2-7, with D hard to call. Trimming took 5 bases from V and 2 from J, leaving 13 bases between them. The CDR3 covers 14 residues. Germline assignment: CDR1 SGHNT and CDR2 YENEEA. The CDR3 spells CASSPGRETYEQYF. In DNA, the CDR3 is TGTGCCAGCAGCCCCGGGCGCGAGACCTACGAGCAGTACTTC.

About this clonotype: At one boundary the junction diverges from the germline segment, which might be a read error. This chain connects TRBV5-1 to TRBJ1-1, with a weak D call TRBD1 (6 bases). The CDR3 covers 16 residues. In germline, CDR1 is SGHRS, CDR2 YFSETQ. The DNA of the CDR3 is TGCGCCAGCAGCTTGCAGGCCCCTCGGGGGCATACCGAAGCTATCTTT. It encodes CASSLQAPRGHTEAIF.

As to this clonotype: Likely a read error: the CDR3 ends without its conserved phenylalanine or tryptophan. The chain has TRBV20-1 and TRBJ1-1, with no clear D. The V gene's germline CDR1 is DFQATT and CDR2 SNEGSKA (reference sequence). This CDR3 region has 15 residues. CDR3 residues: CGARDNGIRNTEAFL. CDR3 DNA: TGCGGTGCTAGAGATAATGGAATAAGGAACACTGAAGCTTTCCTT.

To note about this clonotype: One end of the junction varies from germline; a read error may be responsible. The chain carries TRBV4-1 and TRBJ2-1; 10 bases align to TRBD2. Germline-derived CDR1 and CDR2 are MGHRA and YSYEKL. The CDR3 sequence is 16 residues long. The chain's CDR3 is CASSRDPGLAYKEQFF. CDR3 nucleotide sequence: TGCGCCAGCAGCCGGGACCCGGGACTAGCGTACAAGGAGCAGTTCTTC.

This clonotype was found once. It may be a read error: a sequence one base away is much more abundant. This rearrangement joins TRBV6-6 to TRBJ1-1, with 7 bases matching TRBD1. The ends lost 5 bases at V and 1 base at J; junction bases unmatched: 4. This CDR3 is built from 14 residues. CDR1 MNHNY and CDR2 SVGAGI come from the germline V gene (reference sequence). CDR3 bases: TGTGCCAGCAGTATGGGACAGAAGAACACTGAAGCTTTCTTT. Translating it yields CASSMGQKNTEAFF.

As to this clonotype: One end of the junction fails to match germline, which may point to a read error. CDR3 loop: CASSVLAGLSYNGQFF. The CDR3 nucleotides are TGCGCCAGCAGTGTCCTTGCTGGCCTCTCCTACAATGGGCAGTTCTTC. The V and J genes are TRBV10-2 and TRBJ2-1, with D unclear. The length of the CDR3 is 16 residues. CDR1 is WSHSY and CDR2 is SAAADI in the germline V gene.

The sample holds a few counts of this clonotype. A much larger clone sits a single nucleotide away, making a read error possible. No conserved phenylalanine or tryptophan is present at the end of the CDR3, so a read error is the likely explanation. The genes are TRBV11-2 and TRBJ1-1; possible D gene TRBD1, 6 bases. The CDR3 length is 13 residues. Germline CDR1 reads SGHAT; CDR2 reads FQNNGV. Trimming shortened V by 5 bases and J by 3 bases, and 10 bases separated the two germline ends. CDR3: CASSLTGYTEAFL. The CDR3 nucleotides are TGTGCCAGCAGCCTCACAGGGTACACTGAAGCTTTCTTA.

V and J are TRBV6-2 or TRBV6-3 and TRBJ2-1; weak D call: TRBD2 (5 bases). This CDR3 has 16 amino acids. The V gene lost 4 bases and the J gene lost 0 bases, with 13 bases spanning the gap. Germline V gene lookup returns CDR1 MNHEY and CDR2 SVGEGT. CDR3: CASSSRAVSSYNEQFF. CDR3 bases: TGTGCCAGCAGTTCACGAGCGGTGAGCTCCTACAATGAGCAGTTCTTC.

A remark on this clonotype: A read error may produce the germline difference seen at one junction end. This chain uses TRBV11-3 with TRBJ2-3; tentatively, D is TRBD2 (7 bases). The CDR3 covers 16 residues. The germline gives CDR1 SGHNT, CDR2 YENEEA. The CDR3 spells CASSFVAGGRTDMQYF. In DNA form, the CDR3 reads TGTGCCAGCAGCTTTGTCGCCGGGGGGAGGACAGATATGCAGTATTTT.

As concerns this clonotype: Here the CDR3 omits its conserved ending phenylalanine or tryptophan, so a read error is the likely source. The V call is TRBV4-3, the J call TRBJ1-3; D is unresolved. The CDR3 is 13 amino acids. Trimming stripped 0 bases from V and 5 bases from J, with 5 bases between. Germline CDR1 LGHNA, CDR2 YSLEER. CDR3 in DNA: TGCGCCAGCAGCCAAGAATCCCGAAACACCATATATTCT. It yields the protein CASSQESRNTIYS.

As to this clonotype: A much bigger clone sits one base away, suggesting this may be a read error. V is TRBV6-2 or TRBV6-3 and J is TRBJ2-7; 12 bases are a match to TRBD2. There are 16 residues in the CDR3. Germline CDR1 reads MNHEY; CDR2 reads SVGEGT. The CDR3 loop reads CASSTLTSGRSHEHYF. The CDR3 region has the DNA TGTGCCAGCAGTACCCTGACTAGCGGGAGAAGCCACGAGCATTACTTC.

On this clonotype: One base away lies a much larger clone, so this may be a sequencing read error. The V and J genes are TRBV6-6 and TRBJ2-3; a possible D gene is TRBD1 (5 bases). Looked up from germline, CDR1 is MNHNY and CDR2 is SVGAGI (reference sequence). CDR3 length: 13 residues. V shed 5 bases and J shed 2 bases, with 8 bases lying between them. This CDR3 is CASSRGTTDTQYF. The CDR3 coding sequence is TGTGCCAGCAGTAGGGGCACCACAGATACGCAGTATTTT.

This sequence joins TRBV20-1 and TRBJ2-7; the match to TRBD1 covers 9 bases. The length of the CDR3 is 14 residues. V shed 3 bases and J 5 bases; nucleotides not matched to a gene: 8. Germline V gene lookup returns CDR1 DFQATT and CDR2 SNEGSKA (reference sequence). DNA of the CDR3: TGCAGTGCTAGTAAACAGGGGGCAGGGAACGAGCAGTACTTC. This codes for CSASKQGAGNEQYF.

A remark on this clonotype: At one end, the junction sequence differs from germline, possibly due to a read error. The genes are TRBV20-1 and TRBJ2-7; tentatively, D is TRBD2 (6 bases). Germline CDR1 reads DFQATT; CDR2 reads SNEGSKA (reference sequence). The CDR3 runs to 12 residues. DNA for the CDR3: TGCGGTGCCTTAACGGGAGTCTACGAGCAGTACTTC. Translated, it gives CGALTGVYEQYF.

This clonotype was picked up a small number of times. The J gene is TRBJ2-7, the V gene TRBV12-3 or TRBV12-4, with TRBD1 identical over 10 bases. The CDR3 covers 15 residues. Unmatched junction bases numbered 8, after V lost 5 bases and J lost 4 bases. The DNA of the CDR3 is TGTGCCAGCAGTCCTGGACAGGGGGGTATGTACGAGCAGTACTTC. It is translated as CASSPGQGGMYEQYF.

V gene TRBV6-5 combines with J gene TRBJ2-7, with 10 bases fitting TRBD1. V trimming: 8 bases; J trimming: 7 bases; junction bases outside the gene matches: 14. This CDR3 region has 15 residues. Germline values: CDR1 MNHEY, CDR2 SVGAGI. In DNA form, the CDR3 reads TGTGCCAGCGGCCATGGGGGGACAGGGGACTATGAGCAGTACTTC. Amino acids: CASGHGGTGDYEQYF.

Comments on this clonotype: A much larger clone is a single base away; this may be a read error. The V and J genes are TRBV20-1 and TRBJ2-7; the match to TRBD1 covers 8 bases. From germline, CDR1 is DFQATT and CDR2 SNEGSKA (reference sequence). The CDR3 sequence is 14 residues long. Written as DNA, the CDR3 is TGCAGTGCCTTGACAGGGGTCCTCTCCTACGCGCAGTACTTC. It translates to CSALTGVLSYAQYF.

Note on this clonotype: The germline gene is not matched at one end of the junction; a read error may be the cause. V gene TRBV5-5 combines with J gene TRBJ2-3; a possible D gene is TRBD2 (5 bases). Germline V gene lookup returns CDR1 SGHKS and CDR2 YYEKEE (reference sequence). CDR3 size: 14 residues. As DNA, the CDR3 is TGTGCTAGCAGCTTGGGAGCGAGGGCAGATGCGCAGTATTTT. Translation: CASSLGARADAQYF.

As concerns this clonotype: A much larger clone lies one base from this, so it may be a read error. The rearrangement joins TRBV5-6 to TRBJ2-3; possibly TRBD1 for D (5 bases). The CDR3 extends over 14 amino acids. Germline V CDR1 and CDR2: SGHDT, YYEEEE. CDR3 bases: TGTGCCAGCAGCTCGTTAGTTGGGGCAGATACGCGGTATTTT. Translating it yields CASSSLVGADTRYF.

Regarding this clonotype: The limits of the CDR3 on the DNA are not certain, so only TCRdb's listed CDR3 is given. The chain employs TRBV20-1 and TRBJ1-4. The CDR3 extends over 14 residues, inclusive of both ends. The germline gives CDR1 DFQATT, CDR2 SNEGSKA (reference sequence). This CDR3 is CSASGVGVMKNCFF.